The 29 T cell receptor beta chains below were found in one sample sequenced in a study of beta chain features in type 1 diabetes. cDNA synthesis used the whole RNA isolate, giving expressed TCRB sequences. TCRdb keeps only in-frame clones here, not all; method: immunoSEQ multiplex PCR. Here the sample spans about 620,000 clones, 15% to 19% being singletons. Sequenced material: naive CD4+ T cells from blood. All receptors derive from a man younger than 30 in good health.

The rearrangement uses TRBV29-1 and TRBJ2-7; tentatively, D is TRBD2 (5 bases). The CDR3 extends over 13 amino acids. The V gene's germline CDR1 is SQVTM and CDR2 ANQGSEA. Trimming cost V 5 bases and J 3 bases, with 14 bases left between them. The CDR3 DNA sequence: TGCAGCGTTCTTAAGCGGTTGGACTACGAGCAGTACTTC. Protein: CSVLKRLDYEQYF.

Here the CDR3 reads CASSSPQTSGRLFF. The CDR3 DNA sequence: TGTGCCAGCAGCTCTCCCCAGACTAGCGGGAGATTGTTCTTC. The gene calls are TRBV7-3 and TRBJ2-1; the match to TRBD2 covers 12 bases. The junction had 10 bases not matched to a gene; V was cut back by 4 bases and J by 15 bases. The germline gives CDR1 SGHTA, CDR2 FQGTGA. The CDR3 covers 14 residues.

This clone was seen just once. The chain carries TRBV28 and TRBJ2-5; D uncertain. The CDR3 totals 15 residues. The germline V gene has CDR1 MDHEN and CDR2 SYDVKM. V was trimmed by 5 bases and J by 0 bases, leaving 13 bases between them. CDR3 region: CASSPRQWYQETQYF. The CDR3 nucleotides are TGTGCCAGCAGTCCCCGTCAGTGGTACCAAGAGACCCAGTACTTC.

Comment on this clone: Other DNA sequences from this sample encode an identical CDR3 as well. This rearrangement joins TRBV7-9 to TRBJ1-3; D is undetermined. CDR3 length: 15 residues. Germline CDR1 reads SEHNR; CDR2 reads FQNEAQ (reference sequence). V dropped 0 bases and J dropped 4 bases, with 10 bases sitting between them. The CDR3 bases are TGTGCCAGCAGCTTAGCCGGAGGCAGCGGAAACACCATATATTTT. Its translation is CASSLAGGSGNTIYF.

The chain joins TRBV6-4 to TRBJ2-2, with 11 bases identical to TRBD2. CDR3 length: 15 residues. V was clipped by 6 bases and J by 4 bases; unmatched bases: 4. Germline CDR1 MRHNA, CDR2 SNTAGT. The CDR3: CASSGTSGLTGELFF. CDR3 DNA: TGTGCCAGCAGCGGGACTAGCGGCCTCACCGGGGAGCTGTTTTTT.

The chain uses TRBV6-5 and TRBJ2-5, with D possibly TRBD2 on 6 matching bases. V was trimmed by 6 bases and J by 7 bases, leaving 9 bases between them. The germline gives CDR1 MNHEY, CDR2 SVGAGI. This CDR3 spans 11 amino acids. For the CDR3, the DNA is TGTGCCAGCAGGGGACTCCGGACCCAGTACTTC. This gives the protein CASRGLRTQYF.

The sample holds a few counts of this clone. The genes are TRBV4-3 and TRBJ1-5; TRBD1 is a possible D gene (6 bases). V lost 6 bases, J lost 0 bases, and 12 bases lay in between. Germline V gene data show CDR1 as LGHNA and CDR2 as YSLEER. CDR3 length: 15 amino acids. In nucleotides, the CDR3 is TGCGCCAGCAGTCGTGACAGGTATAGCAATCAGCCCCAGCATTTT. Encoded protein: CASSRDRYSNQPQHF.

This clone was counted between two and nine times. The chain links TRBV10-3 to TRBJ2-4; tentative D call: TRBD1 (6 bases). The CDR3 extends over 15 amino acids. Trimming left V 3 bases short and J 0 bases short, with 9 bases between. Germline-derived CDR1 and CDR2 are ENHRY and SYGVKD. The CDR3 region has the DNA TGTGCCATCAGTGAACAGGGAATAGCCAAAAACATTCAGTACTTC. This gives the protein CAISEQGIAKNIQYF.

V usage is TRBV10-3 and J usage is TRBJ2-2; tentative D call: TRBD1 (6 bases). Trimming took off 9 bases at V and 0 bases at J, with 11 bases between the two ends. CDR1 and CDR2 from the germline V gene are ENHRY and SYGVKD. CDR3 length equals 14 residues. CDR3 DNA: TGTGCCATTGGACAGAAGGCGAACACCGGGGAGCTGTTTTTT. It encodes CAIGQKANTGELFF.

The J gene is TRBJ1-1, the V gene TRBV30; the D is unclear. V was trimmed by 3 bases and J by 5 bases, leaving 13 bases between them. Germline V gives CDR1 GTSNPN, CDR2 SVGIG (reference sequence). The CDR3 runs 13 residues. This chain's CDR3 is CAWRTAGRTEAFF. Here the CDR3 DNA reads TGTGCCTGGAGAACGGCTGGGAGGACTGAAGCTTTCTTT.

CDR3 in amino acids: CASSPVTGPQHF. CDR3 nucleotides: TGTGCCAGCTCACCAGTCACGGGGCCCCAGCATTTT. The chain links TRBV18 to TRBJ1-5, with D unresolved. V shed 2 bases and J shed 9 bases, with 8 bases lying between them. Germline CDR1 KGHSH, CDR2 LQKENI. This CDR3 has 12 residues.

This clone was observed a handful of times. V gene TRBV4-3 combines with J gene TRBJ1-5, with D uncertain. V lost 2 bases and J 0 bases, leaving 2 bases between the germline ends. Germline V gene sequence: CDR1 LGHNA, CDR2 YSLEER. The CDR3 totals 13 residues. CDR3 DNA sequence: TGCGCCAGCAGCCAATTTAGCAATCAGCCCCAGCATTTT. Translating it yields CASSQFSNQPQHF.

The chain carries TRBV29-1 and TRBJ1-5, with TRBD1 as a possible D gene (5 bases). CDR3 length: 14 amino acids. The V gene lost 6 bases and the J gene lost 0 bases, with 12 bases spanning the gap. Germline values: CDR1 SQVTM, CDR2 ANQGSEA. In DNA form, the CDR3 reads TGCAGCGTGGGGGTGGTGGGTAGCAATCAGCCCCAGCATTTT. Its protein is CSVGVVGSNQPQHF.

This clone appeared a few times. This chain joins TRBV27 and TRBJ2-7; either TRBD1 or TRBD2 may fit D (5 bases each). V lost 3 bases to trimming and J lost 6 bases, with 9 bases between them. This CDR3 is 12 amino acids long. Germline V gene sequence: CDR1 MNHEY, CDR2 SMNVEV (reference sequence). The CDR3 DNA reads TGTGCCAGCAGTTTCTGGGGGTCCGAGCAGTACTTC. Translated, it gives CASSFWGSEQYF.

This clone has a handful of counts. This chain connects TRBV29-1 to TRBJ1-5; D is uncertain. This CDR3 is 13 amino acids long. With 6 bases removed from V and 5 bases from J, the gap between germline ends came to 14 bases. From germline, CDR1 is SQVTM and CDR2 ANQGSEA. This chain's CDR3 is CSVKEGTYQPQHF. CDR3 coding DNA: TGCAGCGTCAAGGAGGGTACTTATCAGCCCCAGCATTTT. The full variable domain, rest sourced from reference TRBV29-1 and TRBJ1-5, is SAVISQKPSRDICQRGTSLTIQCQVDSQVTMMFWYRQQPGQSLTLIATANQGSEATYESGFVIDKFPISRPNLTFSTLTVSNMSPEDSSIYLCSVKEGTYQPQHFGDGTRLSIL.

This clone was seen only a few times. The chain joins TRBV4-3 to TRBJ2-7, with D perhaps matching TRBD1 (7 bases). Per the germline V gene, CDR1 is LGHNA and CDR2 is YSLEER. The CDR3 runs 15 residues. Trimming removed 3 bases at V and 0 bases at J, with 12 bases between. CDR3 protein: CASSQTGTASYEQYF. CDR3 nucleotides: TGCGCCAGCAGCCAGACAGGGACTGCCTCCTACGAGCAGTACTTC.

V gene TRBV2 combines with J gene TRBJ1-2; D possibly corresponds to TRBD1 (6 bases). Germline V gene data show CDR1 as SNHLY and CDR2 as FYNNEI. The CDR3 is 13 residues long. Trimming removed 7 bases at V and 6 bases at J, with 15 bases between. CDR3 bases: TGTGCCAGCATTGGGGGCCGGGCGGATGGCTACACCTTC. Its protein product is CASIGGRADGYTF.

This clone has just a few counts. The chain links TRBV5-6 to TRBJ1-5; D is unclear. Germline-derived CDR1 and CDR2 are SGHDT and YYEEEE. The CDR3 contains 16 residues. V was shortened by 1 base and J by 0 bases, with 11 bases between the two germline ends. CDR3 sequence reads: CASSLFGVLSNQPQHF. In nucleotides, the CDR3 is TGTGCCAGCAGCTTGTTCGGGGTGCTTAGCAATCAGCCCCAGCATTTT.

This clone has a handful of counts. This rearrangement joins TRBV6-5 to TRBJ1-1; tentative D call: TRBD1 (5 bases). Looked up from germline, CDR1 is MNHEY and CDR2 is SVGAGI. V lost 8 bases, J lost 1 base, and 11 bases lay in between. There are 13 residues in the CDR3. CDR3 sequence: CASHGTRNTEAFF. The CDR3 DNA reads TGTGCCAGCCACGGGACGAGGAACACTGAAGCTTTCTTT.

This clone showed up just a few times. The chain carries TRBV21-1 and TRBJ1-4. TRBV21-1 is a recognized pseudogene. The CDR3 runs to 15 residues. Written as DNA, the CDR3 is TGTGCCAGCAGCAAAGGGAGAGCAACTAATGAAAAACTGTTTTTT. Its protein product is CASSKGRATNEKLFF.

V usage is TRBV7-2 and J usage is TRBJ2-4; D call uncertain. Germline V lookup: CDR1 SGHTA, CDR2 FQGNSA. V was clipped by 6 bases and J by 0 bases, with 9 bases between them. CDR3 length equals 14 residues. The CDR3: CASSTSLAKNIQYF. CDR3 nucleotide sequence: TGTGCCAGCAGTACTTCCCTAGCCAAAAACATTCAGTACTTC.

This clone was seen a few times. The chain carries TRBV29-1 and TRBJ2-2, with 9 bases that match TRBD1. Germline CDR1 reads SQVTM; CDR2 reads ANQGSEA. This CDR3 has 16 amino acids. J lost 7 bases, V lost 0 bases, and 9 bases had no gene match. CDR3 region: CSVEDPTGGRRGELFF. CDR3 bases: TGCAGCGTTGAAGACCCTACAGGGGGCAGGCGCGGGGAGCTGTTTTTT.

The gene calls are TRBV4-2 and TRBJ2-7, with 9 bases that match TRBD2. The CDR3 extends over 16 amino acids. Germline CDR1 and CDR2: LGHNA and YNFKEQ. V gave up 4 bases and J gave up 2 bases; unmatched junction bases: 9. This CDR3 reads CASSRSSLAGTYEQYF. CDR3 DNA sequence: TGTGCCAGCAGCCGCTCGAGCCTAGCGGGGACCTACGAGCAGTACTTC.

This rearrangement joins TRBV6-5 to TRBJ2-7; D not resolved. Deletions cut 0 bases from V and 3 bases from J, with 9 bases between. This CDR3 comprises 14 residues. Germline V gives CDR1 MNHEY, CDR2 SVGAGI. The CDR3, as DNA: TGTGCCAGCAGTTACTCGATACCCATCTACGAGCAGTACTTC. Its protein product is CASSYSIPIYEQYF.

This clone has a handful of counts. The chain is built from TRBV2 and TRBJ2-1; D is unresolved. This CDR3 is built from 13 residues. Per the germline V gene, CDR1 is SNHLY and CDR2 is FYNNEI. Between the trimmed V and J ends, which lost 6 bases and 10 bases, there was a span of 16 bases. CDR3 protein: CASSPNGLREQFF. The CDR3 region has the DNA TGTGCCAGCAGCCCGAATGGGCTTCGGGAGCAGTTCTTC.

Details on this clone: This specimen includes other DNA sequences encoding the same CDR3. V usage is TRBV7-9 and J usage is TRBJ2-3; D is uncertain. This CDR3 region has 14 residues. Germline V lookup: CDR1 SEHNR, CDR2 FQNEAQ (reference sequence). The V gene lost 3 bases and the J gene lost 0 bases, with 7 bases spanning the gap. The CDR3 DNA sequence: TGTGCCAGCAGCTTGCGGTTGAGCACAGATACGCAGTATTTT. Its translation: CASSLRLSTDTQYF.

This clone was counted a few times. The chain employs TRBV5-1 and TRBJ2-7; 9 positions agree with TRBD1. The CDR3 covers 13 residues. The germline V gene encodes CDR1 SGHRS and CDR2 YFSETQ. V shed 2 bases and J 7 bases; nucleotides not matched to a gene: 4. The CDR3 region has the DNA TGCGCCAGCAGCTTACAGGGGGCGAGAGAGCAGTACTTC. Its protein is CASSLQGAREQYF. The full variable domain, with the rest looked up from reference TRBV5-1 and TRBJ2-7, is KAGVTQTPRYLIKTRGQQVTLSCSPISGHRSVSWYQQTPGQGLQFLFEYFSETQRNKGNFPGRFSGRQFSNSRSEMNVSTLELGDSALYLCASSLQGAREQYFGPGTRLTVT.

J is TRBJ2-7 and V is TRBV10-3; D not certain. Trimming removed 0 bases at V and 0 bases at J, with 12 bases between. The germline gives CDR1 ENHRY, CDR2 SYGVKD. The CDR3 has 16 amino acids. Here the CDR3 reads CAISESGYPSSYEQYF. CDR3 DNA: TGTGCCATCAGTGAGTCGGGATATCCTAGCTCCTACGAGCAGTACTTC.

The rearrangement joins TRBV28 to TRBJ2-5; no clear D. Trimming took off 1 base at V and 7 bases at J, with 4 bases between the two ends. Germline CDR1 reads MDHEN; CDR2 reads SYDVKM. The length of the CDR3 is 11 residues. The CDR3 reads CASSLSLTQYF. The CDR3 DNA reads TGTGCCAGCAGTTTATCCCTGACCCAGTACTTC.